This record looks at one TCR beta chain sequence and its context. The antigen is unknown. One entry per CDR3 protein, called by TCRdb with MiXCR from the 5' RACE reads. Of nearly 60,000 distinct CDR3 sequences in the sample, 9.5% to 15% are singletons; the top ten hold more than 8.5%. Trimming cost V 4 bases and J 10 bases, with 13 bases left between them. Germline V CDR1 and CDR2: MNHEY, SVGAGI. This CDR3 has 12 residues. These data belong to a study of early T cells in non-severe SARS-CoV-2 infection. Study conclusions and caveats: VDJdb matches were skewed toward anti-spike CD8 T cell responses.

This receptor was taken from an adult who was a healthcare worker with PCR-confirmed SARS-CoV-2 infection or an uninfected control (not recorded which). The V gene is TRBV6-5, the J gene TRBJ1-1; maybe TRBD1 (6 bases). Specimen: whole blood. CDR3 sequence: CASSSLGGGAFF. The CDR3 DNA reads TGTGCCAGCAGTTCACTAGGAGGGGGAGCTTTCTTT.